This entry concerns a single T cell receptor beta chain. This clonotype showed up just a few times. Its antigen has not been determined. Base-call qualities are not available, and no considerably larger clone is one nucleotide away. TCRdb names Illumina NovaSeq 6000 as the instrument used. TCRalpha and TCRbeta cDNA libraries were constructed by 5'RACE with constant-segment primers, with sample barcodes and unique molecular identifiers being introduced. Trizol reagent was used to extract RNA from every sample. Amplification of the libraries took two PCR steps, and the second step added a second sample barcode plus Illumina TruSeq adapters. Sequencing of libraries was performed on an Illumina NovaSeq with 2 x 150 bp paired-end reads. Regarding the original processing steps: The reads were demultiplexed and collapsed into UMI-guided consensus sequences using migec v1.2.7. With mixcr v2.1.11, UMI consensuses were aligned to TRA and TRB V and J templates and assembled into clonotypes. Expanded or contracted clonotypes were those called significant by both edgeR and NoisET, with noise models trained on biological replicates. For edgeR calls, a false discovery rate-adjusted p below 0.01 and a log2 fold-change threshold of 1 were applied. As an exploratory analysis of dynamics, PCA with hierarchical clustering was applied to max-normalized trajectories of the 1000 most abundant clonotypes. Each responding clone was given a CD4 or CD8 phenotype based on the CD4+ and CD8+ repertoires, which had been sequenced separately. TCRdb took the public reads, trimmed them with fastp at Q25, ran MiXCR for clone calling and kept in-frame beta chains. Here each entry gathers all rows of one CDR3 protein and keeps the most common genes and DNA. It is TCRdb's table, rather than the study itself, that gives the V and J calls and clone size. The sample table shows approximately 150,000 distinct CDR3 sequences, and around 15% are seen once. The ten largest make up roughly 14% of the sample.

The data belong to a study of T-cell memory formation after mild COVID-19 (dated by TCRdb to the early 2020s). Turning to the overall study: Most TCR sequence clusters were specific to one of the two donors. The cohort comprised two young, previously healthy adult volunteers, one female and one male. T-cell clones expanding and contracting after mild COVID-19 in a couple of donors were tracked by longitudinal TCRalpha and TCRbeta repertoire sequencing.

Here is what the overall study found, with its caveats: Contracting CD4+ clones were located mainly in the CM and EM memory subsets, whereas CD8+ clones were found to be enriched in EMRA. The study included only a couple of mild cases, and larger cohorts that include severe cases with pre-infection samples were judged to be necessary. From day 15 to 85, contracting clones showed balanced CD4/CD8 phenotypes, whereas a second wave of clones that expanded from day 15 to 37 leaned towards CD4+. Some responding clones were detected in pre-infection memory, which suggested that pre-existing cross-reactive memory T cells had joined the SARS-CoV-2 response. SARS-CoV-2 specificity was not confirmed for the second-wave clones peaking on day 37.

Cut back by 4 bases and 2 bases, the V and J ends lie 20 bases apart. Reading from cysteine to phenylalanine, the CDR3 counts 17 amino acids. Just CDR3 DNA is preserved here, 51 bases in frame from base 1. The germline V gene encodes CDR1 SGDLS and CDR2 YYNGEE. PBMCs were isolated by Ficoll-Paque density gradient centrifugation. The source is an adult woman who had mild COVID-19 (a few samples of this study predate the infection). The sample titles of this study are shuffled in the database, so cell type and time point are left out; the donor was told from shared clones. The chain is made from TRBV9 and TRBJ2-3; TRBD2 is perhaps the D gene, given 6 matching bases. Source material: PBMCs or a T cell subset sorted from them (not recorded which). The CDR3 sequence is CASSFNPGTSDTDTQYF. The nucleotide sequence is given as TGTGCCAGCAGCTTTAATCCCGGGACTTCGGACACAGATACGCAGTATTTT.